This TCR beta chain came from a study of Graves' ophthalmopathy and Graves' hyperthyroidism. Study results and limitations: Its predictions of ophthalmopathy progression gave the model over 70% sensitivity and 72.22% specificity.

CDR1 is SGHAT and CDR2 is FQNNGV in the germline V gene. J lost 2 bases, V lost 0 bases, and 8 bases had no gene match. The CDR3 consists of 17 residues. This clonotype has just one count. The antigen remains undetermined. From RNA, the CDR3 regions of TCR beta chains were amplified and sequenced. In the first round, RT-PCR was carried out with HTBI primers, and a multiplex PCR formed the second round. TCRdb reprocessed the multiplex PCR reads with MiXCR, giving one entry per CDR3 protein. The sample contains around 1,200,000 distinct CDR3 sequences, about 35% of which appear only once. Pregnancy or lactation, uncontrolled infections and other autoimmune diseases were grounds for excluding patients.

The chain has TRBV11-2 and TRBJ2-7; 9 nucleotides match TRBD1. The sequenced sample consisted of peripheral blood or thyroid tissue (not recorded which). This TCR came from an adult man with Graves' hyperthyroidism. For the CDR3, the DNA is TGTGCCAGCAGCTTAGAAAGGGGACAGGGCTACGCCTACGAGCAGTACTTC. It yields the protein CASSLERGQGYAYEQYF.